Listed below are T cell receptor beta chains from one sample, sequenced in a study of cytomegalovirus exposure and HLA in healthy donors. Generated by immunoSEQ multiplex PCR, the TCRdb table keeps only in-frame clones and is missing some. This repertoire shows approximately 150,000 clones, roughly three quarters found once; its top ten account for over 1.3%. The specimen sequenced was PBMCs. The receptors come from a man in his sixties in good health and CMV-seronegative. The CDR3 runs from the conserved cysteine through the conserved F or W. Each record gives: J gene, clone size, V gene, D gene, CDR3 DNA, CDR3 protein. D genes are given only for firm matches. Expanded clones get a size class; other rows say once, few or many, or leave the size out.

>TRBJ1-5|NA|TRBV28|NA
TGTGCCAGCAGCCAGGGCCCAAGAGGGCCCCAGCATTTT
CASSQGPRGPQHF
>TRBJ2-2|NA|TRBV6-5|NA
TGTGCCAGCAGTTACTCGGCACTAGCGAACACCGGGGAGCTGTTTTTT
CASSYSALANTGELFF
>TRBJ2-5|NA|TRBV9|TRBD1
TGTGCCAGCAGCCTCCGTGGGGACAGGGGGCTCGGGCGGGGAGAGACCCAGTACTTC
CASSLRGDRGLGRGETQYF
>TRBJ2-5|NA|TRBV6-1|NA
TGTGCCAGCAGTGACGGGATAGAGCGAATACAAGAGACCCAGTACTTC
CASSDGIERIQETQYF
>TRBJ2-1|few|TRBV10-1|TRBD1
TGCGCCAGCAGTGAGGGGGGACAGGGGGTCAATGAGCAGTTCTTC
CASSEGGQGVNEQFF
>TRBJ2-1|NA|TRBV10-1|TRBD2
TGCGCCAGCAGTGATCAGGGACTAGCCTCCTACAATGAGCAGTTCTTC
CASSDQGLASYNEQFF
>TRBJ2-3|NA|TRBV5-1|TRBD2
TGCGCCAGCAGCACGGGACTAGCGGGGGGGCGCGCAGATACGCAGTATTTT
CASSTGLAGGRADTQYF
>TRBJ2-5|NA|TRBV7-2|TRBD1
TGTGCCAGCAGCCGAGGGGACAGGGGGCTCCGTGAGACCCAGTACTTC
CASSRGDRGLRETQYF
>TRBJ1-3|NA|TRBV9|NA
TGTGCCAGCAGCGTAGAGGCAGGACACTCTGGAAACACCATATATTTT
CASSVEAGHSGNTIYF
>TRBJ2-5|NA|TRBV4-1|TRBD2
TGCGCCAGCAGCCAAGCTTATAGCGGGAGTAAAGAGACCCAGTACTTC
CASSQAYSGSKETQYF
>TRBJ1-1|NA|TRBV27|NA
TGTGCCAGCAGTTTAGCAGGGCTGAACACTGAAGCTTTCTTT
CASSLAGLNTEAFF
>TRBJ1-1|NA|TRBV28|NA
TGTGCCAGCAGTTTATCCCCAGGGATGAACACTGAAGCTTTCTTT
CASSLSPGMNTEAFF
>TRBJ1-1|NA|TRBV4-3|NA
TGCGCCAGCAGCCTCGAACCGGGGAAGAGTCCTGAAGCTTTCTTT
CASSLEPGKSPEAFF
>TRBJ1-4|NA|TRBV29-1|TRBD1
TGCAGCGCCCGGGGACAGATAAATGAAAAACTGTTTTTT
CSARGQINEKLFF
>TRBJ2-7|NA|TRBV7-9|TRBD1
TGTGCCAGCAGCTTAGGAGGGGGCACTTCGGAGCAGTACTTC
CASSLGGGTSEQYF
>TRBJ2-7|NA|TRBV7-2|TRBD1
TGTGCCAGCAGGCCAGGGGGCGCCTACGAGCAGTACTTC
CASRPGGAYEQYF
>TRBJ1-6|NA|TRBV25-1|NA
TGTGCCAGCAGTGAATGGACGGGAAATTCACCCCTCCACTTT
CASSEWTGNSPLHF
>TRBJ2-2|NA|TRBV19|TRBD2
TGTGCCAGTAGTATAGTCGGCGGGGGGGACCAAACCGGGGAGCTGTTTTTT
CASSIVGGGDQTGELFF
>TRBJ2-1|NA|TRBV2|NA
TGTGCCAGCACTCTTGGCCATGAGCAGTTCTTC
CASTLGHEQFF
>TRBJ2-4|NA|TRBV5-1|TRBD1
TGCGCCAGCAGCTCCGGGACAGGGAAGGCCATTCAGTACTTC
CASSSGTGKAIQYF
>TRBJ2-7|NA|TRBV27|NA
TGTGCCAGCCGCGGACACCACTCCTACGAGCAGTACTTC
CASRGHHSYEQYF